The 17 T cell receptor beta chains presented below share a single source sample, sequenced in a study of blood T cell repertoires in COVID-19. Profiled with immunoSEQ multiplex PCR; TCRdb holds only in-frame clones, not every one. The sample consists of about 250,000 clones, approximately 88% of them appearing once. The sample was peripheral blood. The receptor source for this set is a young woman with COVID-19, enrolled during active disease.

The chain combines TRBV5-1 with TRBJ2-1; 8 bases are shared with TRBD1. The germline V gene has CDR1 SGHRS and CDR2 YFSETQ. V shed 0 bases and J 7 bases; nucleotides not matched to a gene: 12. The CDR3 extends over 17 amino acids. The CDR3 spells CASSLAWAGGAGNEQFF. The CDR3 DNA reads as TGCGCCAGCAGCTTGGCTTGGGCAGGGGGCGCAGGAAATGAGCAGTTCTTC.

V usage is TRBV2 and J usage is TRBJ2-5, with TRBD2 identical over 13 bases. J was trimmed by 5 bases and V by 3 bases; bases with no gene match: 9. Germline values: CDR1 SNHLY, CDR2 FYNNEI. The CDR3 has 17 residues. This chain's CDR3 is CASSDRLAGGLRETQYF. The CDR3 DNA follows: TGTGCCAGCAGTGACCGACTAGCGGGGGGTTTACGGGAGACCCAGTACTTC.

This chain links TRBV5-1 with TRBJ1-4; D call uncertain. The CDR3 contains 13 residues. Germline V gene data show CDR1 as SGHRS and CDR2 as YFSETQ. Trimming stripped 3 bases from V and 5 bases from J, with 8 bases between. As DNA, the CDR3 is TGCGCCAGCAGCTCTGGACTGAATGAAAAACTGTTTTTT. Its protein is CASSSGLNEKLFF.

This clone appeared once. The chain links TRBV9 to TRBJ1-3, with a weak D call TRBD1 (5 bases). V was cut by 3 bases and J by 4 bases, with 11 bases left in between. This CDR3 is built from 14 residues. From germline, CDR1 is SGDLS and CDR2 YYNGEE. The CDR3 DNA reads TGTGCCAGCAGCGCGAGCCGGGGGGGAAACACCATATATTTT. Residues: CASSASRGGNTIYF.

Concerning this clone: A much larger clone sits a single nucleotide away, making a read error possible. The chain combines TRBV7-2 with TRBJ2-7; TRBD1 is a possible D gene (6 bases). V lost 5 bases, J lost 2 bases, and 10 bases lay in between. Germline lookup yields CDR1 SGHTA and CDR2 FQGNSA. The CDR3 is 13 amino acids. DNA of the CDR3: TGTGCCAGCAGCCCCCGACAGGCCTACGAGCAGTACTTC. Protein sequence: CASSPRQAYEQYF.

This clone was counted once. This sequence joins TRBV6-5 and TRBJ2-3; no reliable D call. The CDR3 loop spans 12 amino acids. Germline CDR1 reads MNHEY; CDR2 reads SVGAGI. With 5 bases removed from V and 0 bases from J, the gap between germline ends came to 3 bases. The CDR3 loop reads CASSPSTDTQYF. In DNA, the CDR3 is TGTGCCAGCAGTCCTAGCACAGATACGCAGTATTTT.

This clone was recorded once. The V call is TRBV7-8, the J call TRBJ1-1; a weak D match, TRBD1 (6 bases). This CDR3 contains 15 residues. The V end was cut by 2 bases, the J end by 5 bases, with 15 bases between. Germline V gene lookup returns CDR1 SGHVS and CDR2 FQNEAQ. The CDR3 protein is CASSLFGGRFTEAFF. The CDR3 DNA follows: TGTGCCAGCAGCTTATTCGGGGGGCGGTTTACTGAAGCTTTCTTT.

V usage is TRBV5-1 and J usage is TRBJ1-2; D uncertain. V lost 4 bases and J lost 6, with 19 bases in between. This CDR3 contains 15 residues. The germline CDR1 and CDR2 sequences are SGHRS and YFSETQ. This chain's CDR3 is CASSLSISSLDGYTF. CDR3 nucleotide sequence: TGCGCCAGCAGCCTCTCCATATCTTCCTTAGATGGCTACACCTTC. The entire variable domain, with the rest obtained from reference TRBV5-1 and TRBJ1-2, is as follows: KAGVTQTPRYLIKTRGQQVTLSCSPISGHRSVSWYQQTPGQGLQFLFEYFSETQRNKGNFPGRFSGRQFSNSRSEMNVSTLELGDSALYLCASSLSISSLDGYTFGSGTRLTVV.

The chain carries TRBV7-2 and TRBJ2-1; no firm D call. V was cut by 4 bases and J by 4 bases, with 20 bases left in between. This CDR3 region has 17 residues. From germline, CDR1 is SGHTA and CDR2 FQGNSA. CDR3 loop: CASSSKLGGSGYNEQFF. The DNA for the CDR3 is TGTGCCAGCAGCTCCAAACTCGGCGGTTCCGGTTACAATGAGCAGTTCTTC.

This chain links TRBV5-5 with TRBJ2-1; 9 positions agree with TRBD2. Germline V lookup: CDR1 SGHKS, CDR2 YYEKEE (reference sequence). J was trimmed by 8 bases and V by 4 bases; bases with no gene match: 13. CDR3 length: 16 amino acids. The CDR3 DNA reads TGTGCCAGCAGCCCCCCCCTAGCGGGGAAGCTGCATGAGCAGTTCTTC. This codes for CASSPPLAGKLHEQFF.

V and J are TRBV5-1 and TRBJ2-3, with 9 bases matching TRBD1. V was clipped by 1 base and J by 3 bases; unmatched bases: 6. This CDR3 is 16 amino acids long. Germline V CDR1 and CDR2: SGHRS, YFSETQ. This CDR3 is CASSLLTTGGTDTQYF. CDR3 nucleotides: TGCGCCAGCAGCTTGCTGACGACAGGGGGGACAGATACGCAGTATTTT.

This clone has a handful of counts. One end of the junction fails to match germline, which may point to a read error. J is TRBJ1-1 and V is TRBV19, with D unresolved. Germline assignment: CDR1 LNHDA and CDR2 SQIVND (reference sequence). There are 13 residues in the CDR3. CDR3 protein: CASSVRSNSEAFF. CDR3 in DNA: TGTGCCAGTAGCGTTCGCTCGAACAGTGAAGCTTTCTTT. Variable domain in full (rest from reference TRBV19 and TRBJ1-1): DGGITQSPKYLFRKEGQNVTLSCEQNLNHDAMYWYRQDPGQGLRLIYYSQIVNDFQKGDIAEGYSVSREKKESFPLTVTSAQKNPTAFYLCASSVRSNSEAFFGQGTRLTVV.

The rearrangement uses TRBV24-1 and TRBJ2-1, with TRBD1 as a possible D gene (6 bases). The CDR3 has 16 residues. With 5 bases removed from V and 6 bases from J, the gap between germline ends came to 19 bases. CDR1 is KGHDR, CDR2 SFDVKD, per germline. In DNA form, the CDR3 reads TGTGCCACCAGTGCCTACTGGGTCGCACAGGGCAATGAGCAGTTCTTC. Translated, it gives CATSAYWVAQGNEQFF.

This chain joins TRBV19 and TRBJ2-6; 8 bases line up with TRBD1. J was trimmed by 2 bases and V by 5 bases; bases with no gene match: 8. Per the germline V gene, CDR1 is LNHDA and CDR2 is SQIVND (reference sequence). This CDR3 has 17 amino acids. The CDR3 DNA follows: TGTGCCAGTAGTCCCGGACAGGGAAGGGCTGGGGCCAACGTCCTGACTTTC. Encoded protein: CASSPGQGRAGANVLTF.

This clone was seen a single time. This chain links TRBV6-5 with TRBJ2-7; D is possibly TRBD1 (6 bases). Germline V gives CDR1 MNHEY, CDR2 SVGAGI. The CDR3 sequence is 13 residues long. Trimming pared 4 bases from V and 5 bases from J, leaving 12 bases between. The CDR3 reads CASSLNRVHEQYV. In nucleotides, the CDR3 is TGTGCCAGCAGTTTGAACAGGGTACACGAGCAGTACGTC.

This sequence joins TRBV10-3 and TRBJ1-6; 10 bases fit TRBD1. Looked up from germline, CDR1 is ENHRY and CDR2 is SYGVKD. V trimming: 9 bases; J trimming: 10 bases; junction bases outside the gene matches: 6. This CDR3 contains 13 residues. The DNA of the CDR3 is TGTGCCATGGCCGGGACAGGGGACTCACCCCTCCACTTT. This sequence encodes CAMAGTGDSPLHF.

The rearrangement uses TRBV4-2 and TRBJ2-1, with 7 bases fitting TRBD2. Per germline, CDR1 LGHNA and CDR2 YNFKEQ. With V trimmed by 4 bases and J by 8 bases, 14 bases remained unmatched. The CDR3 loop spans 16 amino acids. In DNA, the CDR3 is TGTGCCAGCAGCCTACAATTGAGAGCGGGGTCCTATGAGCAGTTCTTC. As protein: CASSLQLRAGSYEQFF.